These 28 T cell receptor beta chains were all obtained from the same sample, sequenced in a study of response to subunit inactivated influenza vaccine. TCRdb reanalysed the RT-PCR reads using MiXCR and keeps one entry per CDR3 protein. The sample carries around 760,000 distinct CDR3 sequences, around 14% recorded once. The source material was PBMCs from blood, sampled approximately 15 days before vaccination. These receptors were collected from a man in his forties or fifties who received an inactivated influenza vaccine.

This clonotype has only a few counts. This chain links TRBV28 with TRBJ2-5; D is uncertain. CDR3 size: 15 residues. Germline V gene sequence: CDR1 MDHEN, CDR2 SYDVKM. The ends were cut back, 3 bases at V and 0 bases at J, with 11 bases in the middle. The CDR3 region is CASSFSVGYQETQYF. The CDR3 bases are TGTGCCAGCAGTTTCTCGGTGGGGTACCAAGAGACCCAGTACTTC.

The chain couples TRBV29-1 to TRBJ1-2; D gene uncertain. The CDR3 length is 11 residues. Trimming pared 5 bases from V and 5 bases from J, leaving 9 bases between. Germline CDR1 SQVTM, CDR2 ANQGSEA. CDR3 DNA sequence: TGCAGCGTTTCAGATGCTTATGGCTACACCTTC. Its translation: CSVSDAYGYTF.

Points on this clonotype: Sequence at one end of the junction differs from germline and may be a read error. The rearrangement links TRBV3-1 to TRBJ2-3, with D uncertain. The germline gives CDR1 LGHDT, CDR2 YNNKEL (reference sequence). There are 15 residues in the CDR3. CDR3 residues: CASTQVHSTTDTQYF. CDR3 nucleotide sequence: TGTGCCAGCACCCAAGTTCACAGCACCACAGATACGCAGTATTTT.

The gene calls are TRBV20-1 and TRBJ2-5, with unresolved D. The length of the CDR3 is 12 residues. Germline V gives CDR1 DFQATT, CDR2 SNEGSKA (reference sequence). V was clipped by 5 bases and J by 1 base, with 8 bases between them. The CDR3 spells CSALLFQETQYF. The CDR3 coding sequence is TGCAGTGCTCTCTTATTCCAAGAGACCCAGTACTTC.

The J gene is TRBJ2-1, the V gene TRBV18; possible D gene TRBD2, 8 bases. The V end was cut by 3 bases, the J end by 6 bases, with 27 bases between. Germline CDR1 is KGHSH and CDR2 is LQKENI. The CDR3 spans 19 residues. Here the CDR3 reads CASSPRDSGAGRAVNEQFF. DNA for the CDR3: TGTGCCAGCTCACCCCGGGACAGTGGGGCCGGGAGGGCCGTCAATGAGCAGTTCTTC.

This clonotype was detected only a few times. The V gene is TRBV5-1, the J gene TRBJ2-1, with 7 nucleotides matching TRBD1. J was trimmed by 9 bases and V by 2 bases; bases with no gene match: 8. The CDR3 runs 14 residues. Germline-derived CDR1 and CDR2 are SGHRS and YFSETQ. CDR3 residues: CASSLTGQSTEQFF. DNA for the CDR3: TGCGCCAGCAGCTTAACGGGACAGTCAACTGAGCAGTTCTTC. Based on the CDR3 plus reference TRBV5-1 and TRBJ2-1, the full variable domain is KAGVTQTPRYLIKTRGQQVTLSCSPISGHRSVSWYQQTPGQGLQFLFEYFSETQRNKGNFPGRFSGRQFSNSRSEMNVSTLELGDSALYLCASSLTGQSTEQFFGPGTRLTVL.

This clonotype was seen only a few times. This chain links TRBV20-1 with TRBJ2-7; 7 positions agree with TRBD1. The CDR3 is made up of 16 amino acids. V lost 1 base and J lost 3; bases outside the gene matches: 12. Germline V gene sequence: CDR1 DFQATT, CDR2 SNEGSKA (reference sequence). CDR3 coding DNA: TGCAGTGCTAGAGGAGGTAAAAGGGGGCGGCTCTACGAGCAGTACTTC. Encoded protein: CSARGGKRGRLYEQYF.

The rearrangement links TRBV3-1 to TRBJ2-5; D not resolved. The CDR3 has 14 residues. The V and J ends lost 0 bases and 5 bases respectively, with 10 bases between them. Per the germline V gene, CDR1 is LGHDT and CDR2 is YNNKEL (reference sequence). Here the CDR3 DNA reads TGTGCCAGCAGCCAAGATTGGGCAGGCGAGACCCAGTACTTC. As protein: CASSQDWAGETQYF.

V gene TRBV11-2 combines with J gene TRBJ2-1; D perhaps matches TRBD2 (6 bases). V lost 2 bases and J 3 bases, leaving 17 bases between the germline ends. Per the germline V gene, CDR1 is SGHAT and CDR2 is FQNNGV. The CDR3 spans 17 residues. The CDR3 reads CASSLRTGTGVYNEQFF. DNA of the CDR3: TGTGCCAGCAGCTTAAGAACCGGGACGGGAGTCTACAATGAGCAGTTCTTC.

The V and J genes are TRBV28 and TRBJ2-3; 7 nucleotides line up with TRBD1. With V trimmed by 4 bases and J by 5 bases, 9 bases remained unmatched. This CDR3 spans 15 amino acids. CDR1 MDHEN and CDR2 SYDVKM come from the germline V gene. CDR3 DNA: TGTGCCAGCAGTTACGACCCGACAGGGAAAGATACGCAGTATTTT. Translating it yields CASSYDPTGKDTQYF.

This clonotype was found a few times. This chain uses TRBV25-1 with TRBJ2-5; the D is unclear. CDR1 MGHDK and CDR2 SYGVNS come from the germline V gene. The CDR3 sequence is 14 residues long. V lost 1 base to trimming and J lost 2 bases, with 8 bases between them. The CDR3 DNA is TGTGCCAGCAGTGAATCCCTAGAACAAGAGACCCAGTACTTC. This translates into CASSESLEQETQYF. The full variable domain, in which reference TRBV25-1 and TRBJ2-5 provide the parts outside the CDR3, is EADIYQTPRYLVIGTGKKITLECSQTMGHDKMYWYQQDPGMELHLIHYSYGVNSTEKGDLSSESTVSRIRTEHFPLTLESARPSHTSQYLCASSESLEQETQYFGPGTRLLVL.

The J gene is TRBJ1-2, the V gene TRBV3-1; no firm D call. The CDR3 contains 16 residues. Germline lookup yields CDR1 LGHDT and CDR2 YNNKEL (reference sequence). V shed 3 bases and J shed 7 bases, with 21 bases lying between them. The CDR3 spells CASSHSSVARDGGYTF. In DNA form, the CDR3 reads TGTGCCAGCAGCCATAGTTCGGTCGCCCGGGATGGTGGCTACACCTTC.

Concerning this clonotype: A junction boundary mismatches the germline segment, possibly from a read error. The chain carries TRBV20-1 and TRBJ2-7, with TRBD2 matching over 11 bases. The CDR3 is 18 amino acids. Germline CDR1 is DFQATT and CDR2 is SNEGSKA (reference sequence). The CDR3 reads CCASGLAGGPTPLYEQYF. The DNA of the CDR3 is TGCTGTGCTAGTGGGCTAGCGGGAGGTCCCACCCCTCTCTACGAGCAGTACTTC.

The CDR3 nucleotides are TGTGCCAGCAGTTACGGAAGACAGGGAGATAGCAATCAGCCCCAGCATTTT. The encoded protein is CASSYGRQGDSNQPQHF. The rearrangement links TRBV6-2 or TRBV6-3 to TRBJ1-5, with TRBD1 matching 7 bases. CDR3 size: 17 residues. V dropped 2 bases and J dropped 0; count of bases not matched to a gene: 7. Per germline, CDR1 MNHEY and CDR2 SVGEGT.

This clonotype was observed a handful of times. DNA of the CDR3: TGTGCCAGCAGCTTAGGGACAGGTTATCCCTACGAGCAGTACTTC. It translates to CASSLGTGYPYEQYF. J is TRBJ2-7 and V is TRBV11-2; TRBD1 aligns across 7 bases. Germline CDR1 reads SGHAT; CDR2 reads FQNNGV. This CDR3 comprises 15 residues. J was trimmed by 2 bases and V by 1 base; bases with no gene match: 5.

This clonotype was recorded a few times. The chain has TRBV4-1 and TRBJ2-3; TRBD1 is a possible D gene (5 bases). This CDR3 has 15 residues. The germline V gene encodes CDR1 MGHRA and CDR2 YSYEKL. V was clipped by 1 base and J by 4 bases, with 12 bases between them. The CDR3 bases are TGCGCCAGCAGCCAAGGCAGGGCTGGGGCAGATACGCAGTATTTT. Translation: CASSQGRAGADTQYF.

This clonotype was counted at least ten times. The genes are TRBV20-1 and TRBJ2-3; no clear D gene. Between the trimmed V and J ends, which lost 4 bases and 4 bases, there was a span of 15 bases. Germline V gives CDR1 DFQATT, CDR2 SNEGSKA (reference sequence). This CDR3 region has 14 residues. CDR3 DNA sequence: TGCAGTGCTAAAGACTTCCAACGCTCAGATACGCAGTATTTT. Its protein product is CSAKDFQRSDTQYF.

The chain employs TRBV28 and TRBJ2-7, with 9 bases fitting TRBD1. Per the germline V gene, CDR1 is MDHEN and CDR2 is SYDVKM. V lost 4 bases to trimming and J lost 5 bases; unmatched junction nucleotides: 9. This CDR3 spans 15 amino acids. The CDR3 nucleotides read TGTGCCAGCAGTTCTCTCGGACAGGGGAGGGACGAGCAGTACTTC. As protein: CASSSLGQGRDEQYF.

The gene calls are TRBV15 and TRBJ1-6; tentatively, D is TRBD1 (6 bases). The V end was cut by 0 bases, the J end by 9 bases, with 15 bases between. This CDR3 is built from 16 residues. Germline-derived CDR1 and CDR2 are LNHNV and YYDKDF (reference sequence). Here the CDR3 DNA reads TGTGCCACCAGCAGAGAGGGGGCAGGGGTTGCTTCACCCCTCCACTTT. Protein: CATSREGAGVASPLHF.

There are a few counts of this clonotype. The chain carries TRBV9 and TRBJ2-7; maybe TRBD1 (5 bases). CDR1 is SGDLS, CDR2 YYNGEE, per germline. There are 13 residues in the CDR3. The V end lost 3 bases, the J end lost 6 bases, and 13 bases lay between the germline ends. The CDR3 DNA reads as TGTGCCAGCAGCGAGGGGTCCTCGTCCGAGCAGTACTTC. It encodes CASSEGSSSEQYF.

The rearrangement joins TRBV4-1 to TRBJ1-4; tentative D call: TRBD1 (5 bases). V was trimmed by 6 bases and J by 8 bases, leaving 16 bases between them. Germline loops: CDR1 MGHRA, CDR2 YSYEKL. CDR3 length: 14 amino acids. The CDR3 reads CASRRGSMREKLFF. Written as DNA, the CDR3 is TGCGCCAGCAGACGGGGCTCCATGAGGGAAAAACTGTTTTTT.

This clonotype was counted ten times or more. CDR3 DNA sequence: TGCAGTGCTAGAACAGGGCTCAATCAGCCCCAGCATTTT. Protein: CSARTGLNQPQHF. This sequence joins TRBV20-1 and TRBJ1-5; possibly TRBD1 for D (6 bases). Germline V gives CDR1 DFQATT, CDR2 SNEGSKA (reference sequence). V lost 2 bases to trimming and J lost 3 bases, with 8 bases between them. The CDR3 length is 13 residues.

DNA for the CDR3: TGCGCCAGCAGCTTGGCCGCGGGTAGGAAGGATGAAAAACTGTTTTTT. Protein sequence: CASSLAAGRKDEKLFF. The genes are TRBV5-1 and TRBJ1-4, with D unresolved. Germline V lookup: CDR1 SGHRS, CDR2 YFSETQ. The ends were cut back, 0 bases at V and 6 bases at J, with 15 bases in the middle. The CDR3 runs 16 residues.

The chain recombines TRBV7-2 with TRBJ2-1; weak D call: TRBD1 (5 bases). The germline gives CDR1 SGHTA, CDR2 FQGNSA. The CDR3 extends over 14 amino acids. V lost 4 bases and J 0 bases, leaving 7 bases between the germline ends. CDR3 nucleotide sequence: TGTGCCAGCAGCTCGGACAACTCCTACAATGAGCAGTTCTTC. Amino acids: CASSSDNSYNEQFF.

V and J are TRBV27 and TRBJ2-3; 9 nucleotides agree with TRBD2. The germline V gene encodes CDR1 MNHEY and CDR2 SMNVEV (reference sequence). The junction had 8 bases not matched to a gene; V was cut back by 5 bases and J by 5 bases. This CDR3 has 15 residues. CDR3 in DNA: TGTGCCAGCAGTGGGGCGGGAGGGCCAGGAGATACGCAGTATTTT. Its translation is CASSGAGGPGDTQYF.

This clonotype was observed many times. The rearrangement links TRBV5-1 to TRBJ1-6; the D gene is possibly TRBD1 (5 bases). In germline, CDR1 is SGHRS, CDR2 YFSETQ. V dropped 0 bases and J dropped 9 bases, with 13 bases sitting between them. The CDR3 consists of 15 residues. The CDR3 region is CASSLESHGGSPLHF. Written as DNA, the CDR3 is TGCGCCAGCAGCTTGGAATCTCATGGGGGTTCACCCCTCCACTTT.

The chain joins TRBV4-1 to TRBJ2-3; the D is unclear. The germline gives CDR1 MGHRA, CDR2 YSYEKL. Trimming shortened V by 1 base and J by 15 bases, and 14 bases separated the two germline ends. The CDR3 totals 12 residues. CDR3 in DNA: TGCGCCAGCAGCCAAGCGGGCCGGACGGTATATTTT. Protein product: CASSQAGRTVYF.

This clonotype appeared a few times. This chain links TRBV4-3 with TRBJ1-5; 9 nucleotides match TRBD1. V lost 4 bases, J lost 7 bases, and 5 bases stayed unmatched. The V gene's germline CDR1 is LGHNA and CDR2 YSLEER. The CDR3 runs 14 residues. The CDR3 is CASSRDRAGQPQHF. CDR3 DNA sequence: TGCGCCAGCAGCCGGGACAGGGCGGGCCAGCCCCAGCATTTT.